Listed below are T cell receptor beta chains from one sample, sequenced in a study of CD8 T cells in Susac syndrome. A single record per CDR3 protein comes from TCRdb applying MiXCR to the immunoSEQ multiplex PCR reads. Here the sample spans some 300,000 distinct CDR3 sequences, 89% being singletons. Sequenced sample: CD8+ T cells from PBMCs. The receptors were sampled from a human donor with multiple sclerosis. Both conserved end residues are part of each CDR3. The order of the fields is clone size, V gene, J gene, D gene, CDR3 DNA, CDR3 protein. D genes are given only for firm matches. Clone size appears in some rows only: once, few, many, or a class for an expanded clone.

abundance: .
v_gene: TRBV7-8
j_gene: TRBJ1-6
d_gene: .
CDR3nt: TGTGCCAGCAGCCTGACAGGAGATAATTCACCCCTCCACTTT
CDR3aa: CASSLTGDNSPLHF

abundance: .
v_gene: TRBV6-2/TRBV6-3
j_gene: TRBJ2-1
d_gene: .
CDR3nt: TGTGCCAGCAGTTACTCCGGGGGCGGCTACAATGAGCAGTTCTTC
CDR3aa: CASSYSGGGYNEQFF

abundance: .
v_gene: TRBV18
j_gene: TRBJ2-7
d_gene: TRBD2
CDR3nt: TGTGCCAGCTCATCTCCAGGAGAGGCGGGGGTTGAGCAGTACTTC
CDR3aa: CASSSPGEAGVEQYF

abundance: .
v_gene: TRBV6-4
j_gene: TRBJ2-5
d_gene: TRBD1
CDR3nt: TGTGCCAGCAGTCTGACAGGGGGCATGATGGAGACCCAGTACTTC
CDR3aa: CASSLTGGMMETQYF

abundance: .
v_gene: TRBV25-1
j_gene: TRBJ1-1
d_gene: .
CDR3nt: TGTGCCAGCAGTGAATTTTTTGGGGGAAACACTGAAGCTTTCTTT
CDR3aa: CASSEFFGGNTEAFF

abundance: .
v_gene: TRBV6-6
j_gene: TRBJ2-7
d_gene: .
CDR3nt: TGTGCCAGCATTAGCGTCCACGAGCAGTACTTC
CDR3aa: CASISVHEQYF

abundance: .
v_gene: TRBV6-5
j_gene: TRBJ2-5
d_gene: .
CDR3nt: TGTGCCAGCAGCCCCCCCCCGGGAGAGTACTTC
CDR3aa: CASSPPPGEYF

abundance: .
v_gene: TRBV5-6
j_gene: TRBJ1-4
d_gene: .
CDR3nt: TGTGCCAGCAGCCTACTGGCGGGAAAACTGTTTTTT
CDR3aa: CASSLLAGKLFF

abundance: .
v_gene: TRBV4-1
j_gene: TRBJ1-5
d_gene: .
CDR3nt: TGCGCCAGCAGCCAACGACACCAGGACGTAGCCCAGCATTTT
CDR3aa: CASSQRHQDVAQHF

abundance: .
v_gene: TRBV5-1
j_gene: TRBJ2-5
d_gene: TRBD2
CDR3nt: TGCGCCAGCAGCGACAAAATCGGGGGGGCGGTGAAAGAGACCCAGTACTTC
CDR3aa: CASSDKIGGAVKETQYF

abundance: .
v_gene: TRBV4-1
j_gene: TRBJ2-3
d_gene: .
CDR3nt: TGCGCCAGCAGCCAACCAATCGGGATCCCCACAGATACGCAGTATTTT
CDR3aa: CASSQPIGIPTDTQYF

abundance: .
v_gene: TRBV5-6
j_gene: TRBJ2-1
d_gene: .
CDR3nt: TGTGCCAGCAGCTTCGGCAGCACCACAAACAATGAGCAGTTCTTC
CDR3aa: CASSFGSTTNNEQFF

abundance: .
v_gene: TRBV29-1
j_gene: TRBJ2-1
d_gene: .
CDR3nt: TGCAGCGTCGCCTCCTATGGTGATGAGCAGTTCTTC
CDR3aa: CSVASYGDEQFF

abundance: .
v_gene: TRBV5-1
j_gene: TRBJ2-1
d_gene: TRBD2
CDR3nt: TGCGCCAGCAGCTTGGGGCCGTCTTCTAGCGGGGGGATCCATGAGCAGTTCTTC
CDR3aa: CASSLGPSSSGGIHEQFF

abundance: .
v_gene: TRBV6-5
j_gene: TRBJ2-7
d_gene: .
CDR3nt: TGTGCCAGCAGTCGGGGCCCCTACGAGCAGTACTTC
CDR3aa: CASSRGPYEQYF

abundance: few
v_gene: TRBV4-3
j_gene: TRBJ2-6
d_gene: .
CDR3nt: TGCGCCAGCAGCCAAGTCGCAGGGTGGTTATCTGGTGGGGCCAACGTCCTGACTTTC
CDR3aa: CASSQVAGWLSGGANVLTF

abundance: few
v_gene: TRBV7-9
j_gene: TRBJ2-7
d_gene: .
CDR3nt: TGTGCCAGCAGCTTTGGTAGAGACGTCTACGAGCAGTACTTC
CDR3aa: CASSFGRDVYEQYF

abundance: .
v_gene: TRBV7-2
j_gene: TRBJ1-1
d_gene: TRBD1
CDR3nt: TGTGCCAGCAGCTTAGAGGCAGGGGGCGGAAGGACTGAAGCTTTCTTT
CDR3aa: CASSLEAGGGRTEAFF

abundance: .
v_gene: TRBV20-1
j_gene: TRBJ1-2
d_gene: TRBD1
CDR3nt: TGCAGTGCTAGAGATGTATTGGGACAGCCTAACTATGGCTACACCTTC
CDR3aa: CSARDVLGQPNYGYTF

abundance: .
v_gene: TRBV10-3
j_gene: TRBJ2-7
d_gene: .
CDR3nt: TGTGCCATCAGTGAGCCGGCGATGGGGGGGGCTTCCTACGAGCAGTACTTC
CDR3aa: CAISEPAMGGASYEQYF

abundance: .
v_gene: TRBV4-3
j_gene: TRBJ2-5
d_gene: .
CDR3nt: TGCGCCAGCAGCCAAGATTCCAGCGTGAGAGAAGAGACCCAGTACTTC
CDR3aa: CASSQDSSVREETQYF

abundance: .
v_gene: TRBV6-1
j_gene: TRBJ1-3
d_gene: TRBD1
CDR3nt: TGTGCCAGCAGTCAACGGGTACTACAGGGGGCGGGAAACACCATATATTTT
CDR3aa: CASSQRVLQGAGNTIYF

abundance: .
v_gene: TRBV6-2/TRBV6-3
j_gene: TRBJ1-3
d_gene: .
CDR3nt: TGTGCCAGCGAGGAGGGTCGCGAGGCCTCTGGAAACACCATATATTTT
CDR3aa: CASEEGREASGNTIYF

abundance: .
v_gene: TRBV5-1
j_gene: TRBJ2-3
d_gene: TRBD2
CDR3nt: TGCGCCAGCAGCTCCGAACTTCCAGGACTAGCGGGGGGTGGTGATACGCAGTATTTT
CDR3aa: CASSSELPGLAGGGDTQYF

abundance: once
v_gene: TRBV7-9
j_gene: TRBJ2-1
d_gene: .
CDR3nt: TGTGCCGGTTTACGGGACGACCGGAATGAGCAGTTCTTC
CDR3aa: CAGLRDDRNEQFF

abundance: .
v_gene: TRBV2
j_gene: TRBJ1-2
d_gene: .
CDR3nt: TGTGCCAGCAGTGAAGGGGGGCAGTGCTTC
CDR3aa: CASSEGGQCF

abundance: .
v_gene: TRBV2
j_gene: TRBJ2-5
d_gene: .
CDR3nt: TGTGCCAGCCCCCCTTACAGGGACCTGGAGACCCAGTACTTC
CDR3aa: CASPPYRDLETQYF

abundance: .
v_gene: TRBV29-1
j_gene: TRBJ1-1
d_gene: .
CDR3nt: TGCAGCGTTGATTTTGCTCTTGAAGCTTTCTTT
CDR3aa: CSVDFALEAFF

abundance: .
v_gene: TRBV28
j_gene: TRBJ1-4
d_gene: .
CDR3nt: TGTGCCAGCAGCTTCATTGAAAAACTGTTTTTT
CDR3aa: CASSFIEKLFF

abundance: once
v_gene: TRBV28
j_gene: TRBJ1-6
d_gene: TRBD1
CDR3nt: TGTGCCAGCACCTGGACAGGGGAGGCTTCACCCCTCCACTTT
CDR3aa: CASTWTGEASPLHF

abundance: .
v_gene: TRBV29-1
j_gene: TRBJ2-5
d_gene: TRBD1
CDR3nt: TGCAGCGTTGACCGGGACAGGGGCGTCGAGACCCAGTACTTC
CDR3aa: CSVDRDRGVETQYF

abundance: .
v_gene: TRBV6-5
j_gene: TRBJ2-7
d_gene: .
CDR3nt: TGTGCCAGCCGACGGGGAGAAAACGAGCAGTACTTC
CDR3aa: CASRRGENEQYF

abundance: .
v_gene: TRBV7-9
j_gene: TRBJ2-7
d_gene: .
CDR3nt: TGTGCCAGCAGCCCTCGGACTTATCCCTACGAGCAGTACTTC
CDR3aa: CASSPRTYPYEQYF

abundance: .
v_gene: TRBV27
j_gene: TRBJ2-2
d_gene: TRBD2
CDR3nt: TGTGCCAGCAGTCCGGGGACTAGCGGGAGGGGGCCCGGGGAGCTGTTTTTT
CDR3aa: CASSPGTSGRGPGELFF

abundance: .
v_gene: TRBV19
j_gene: TRBJ2-1
d_gene: .
CDR3nt: TGTGCCAGTCAAACAGGGATTACCTACAATGAGCAGTTCTTC
CDR3aa: CASQTGITYNEQFF

abundance: .
v_gene: TRBV27
j_gene: TRBJ2-1
d_gene: TRBD1
CDR3nt: TGTGCCAGCAGTTTATCGGCCGCAGGGGGCTTCTACAATGAGCAGTTCTTC
CDR3aa: CASSLSAAGGFYNEQFF

abundance: .
v_gene: TRBV20-1
j_gene: TRBJ1-2
d_gene: .
CDR3nt: TGCAGTGCTAGGTCCCAGGAGAACGGTGACTACACCTTC
CDR3aa: CSARSQENGDYTF

abundance: .
v_gene: TRBV20-1
j_gene: TRBJ2-7
d_gene: TRBD2
CDR3nt: TGCAGTGCTAAACGGGGAGGGTACGAGCAGTACTTC
CDR3aa: CSAKRGGYEQYF

abundance: .
v_gene: TRBV9
j_gene: TRBJ1-3
d_gene: .
CDR3nt: TGTGCCAGCAGCGTAGGAGCCGCTAGCTCTGGAAACACCATATATTTT
CDR3aa: CASSVGAASSGNTIYF

abundance: .
v_gene: TRBV20-1
j_gene: TRBJ1-1
d_gene: .
CDR3nt: TGCAGTACCTTCCTCCGGCGGCAGCCGAACACTGAAGCTTTCTTT
CDR3aa: CSTFLRRQPNTEAFF

abundance: .
v_gene: TRBV6-5
j_gene: TRBJ2-2
d_gene: .
CDR3nt: TGTGCCAGCAAGGCGGAGAACACCGGGGAGCTGTTTTTT
CDR3aa: CASKAENTGELFF

abundance: .
v_gene: TRBV15
j_gene: TRBJ1-2
d_gene: .
CDR3nt: TGTGCCACCAGCAGAGATAAAAGCACGACCGGGAACAGAGATGGCTACACCTTC
CDR3aa: CATSRDKSTTGNRDGYTF

abundance: .
v_gene: TRBV12-3/TRBV12-4
j_gene: TRBJ2-1
d_gene: TRBD2
CDR3nt: TGTGCCAGCAGTTTACTTAGTCCTGCTAGCGGGGATAATGAGCAGTTCTTC
CDR3aa: CASSLLSPASGDNEQFF

abundance: .
v_gene: TRBV20-1
j_gene: TRBJ2-2
d_gene: TRBD1
CDR3nt: TGCAGTGCTAGTGGCCCGGGACAGGGGGGGAACACCGGGGAGCTGTTTTTT
CDR3aa: CSASGPGQGGNTGELFF

abundance: .
v_gene: TRBV28
j_gene: TRBJ1-1
d_gene: TRBD1
CDR3nt: TGTGCCAGCAGTTTAAGAGGGGGCCTCCTCACTGAAGCTTTCTTT
CDR3aa: CASSLRGGLLTEAFF

abundance: .
v_gene: TRBV28
j_gene: TRBJ2-7
d_gene: .
CDR3nt: TGTGCCAGCAGTTTCGGACACAACTACGAGCAGTACTTC
CDR3aa: CASSFGHNYEQYF